This TCR beta chain stems from a study of cytomegalovirus exposure and HLA in healthy donors. Overall study: The approximately 120 validation repertoires used the same platform as the roughly 670 first-cohort repertoires (as reported by a later analysis). Study conclusions and caveats: Most sequenced TCRs were rare (though some public TCRs occurred in many donors). According to a subsequent analysis, TCR clusters from the first cohort were inclined to appear together in the 110 or so validation repertoires.

Repertoires were generated with immunoSEQ multiplex PCR, while TCRdb's copy carries only in-frame clones and drops some. The sample yields about 360,000 clones, 86% seen once. About this clone itself: Its antigen remains unidentified.

The donors were part of the roughly 130-subject validation cohort, which stood apart from the approximately 670-subject first cohort. The specimen sequenced was PBMCs. The TCR sequence derives from a woman aged 18-29 years in good health and CMV-seronegative.

CDR3 DNA sequence: TGTGCCAGCAGTCCTTTGAGTGGGGCGGTCTATGGCTACACCTTC. Its protein product is CASSPLSGAVYGYTF. The J gene is TRBJ1-2, the V gene TRBV28, with a possible D match to TRBD1 (5 bases). Trimming shortened V by 5 bases and J by 4 bases, and 17 bases separated the two germline ends. This CDR3 has 15 amino acids. CDR1 and CDR2 from the germline V gene are MDHEN and SYDVKM.